This T cell receptor beta chain was found in a study of blood T cell repertoires in COVID-19. Study in general: Acute and convalescent COVID-19 samples came from the United States, Italy and Spain. Sample material is recorded as cDNA or gDNA derived from T cells, B-cell-depleted T cells, or PBMCs.

Germline loops: CDR1 SGHAT, CDR2 FQNNGV. V was pared by 1 base and J by 11 bases, with 4 bases of the junction left unmatched. The CDR3 loop spans 13 amino acids. In the study's own analysis: Amplifying reference gene primers gave estimates of nucleated cell counts. Clones were sequenced by immunoSEQ multiplex PCR, and TCRdb holds only the in-frame ones, with some missing. The V and J calls and clone size are taken from that table; D and trimming were inferred from the DNA. This sample yields about 93,000 clones, of which 90% are seen a single time; 1.5% belongs to the top ten. The receptor's source is a human donor with active COVID-19. The donor label of this sample is uncertain. This chain joins TRBV11-2 and TRBJ1-5; 8 bases agree with TRBD1. The source material was peripheral blood. The CDR3 DNA is TGTGCCAGCAGCTTAGGCAGGGGGCAGGCCCAGCATTTT. Its translation: CASSLGRGQAQHF.